This T cell receptor beta chain derives from a study of cytomegalovirus exposure and HLA in healthy donors. Use of 60 Vbeta and 13 Jbeta primers characterized the PCR. Method: immunoSEQ multiplex PCR; TCRdb's copy keeps in-frame clones and lacks some. This sample yields around 300,000 clones, of which roughly 70% are seen a single time; about 2.2% belongs to the top ten. The length of the CDR3 is 15 residues. Per germline, CDR1 LGHNA and CDR2 YNFKEQ. J lost 7 bases, V lost 1 base, and 4 bases had no gene match. This TCR derives from a female donor in good health and CMV-seronegative. This chain links TRBV4-2 with TRBJ2-2; TRBD2 aligns across 9 bases. The sequenced material came from PBMCs. The CDR3 DNA is TGTGCCAGCAGCCAAGGCGGGAGGGAGAACGGGGAGCTGTTTTTT. It encodes CASSQGGRENGELFF.